The clone carrying this TCR beta chain was observed a single time. This entry comes from a study of technical replicates of blood from several donors. The CDR3 has 15 amino acids. Germline V gene data show CDR1 as LNHNV and CDR2 as YYDKDF (reference sequence). Trimming removed 0 bases from V and 0 bases from J, with 3 bases in between. Profiling relied on immunoSEQ multiplex PCR, and the TCRdb table lists in-frame clones only, not all of them. The table includes 75,000 to 95,000 clones, approximately 95% detected once. The receptor was isolated from a human donor in good health. J is TRBJ2-6 and V is TRBV15; D is unresolved. The sample comprised T cells isolated from PBMCs. CDR3 nucleotides: TGTGCCACCAGCAGAGATCACTCTGGGGCCAACGTCCTGACTTTC. Protein: CATSRDHSGANVLTF.